This T cell receptor (beta chain) was captured by sequencing in a study of T cells in women clearing cervical HPV infection. For the study at large: Controls' single incident HPV16 infection cleared within 12 months without precancer.

This CDR3 spans 14 amino acids. V was pared by 6 bases and J by 8 bases, with 4 bases of the junction left unmatched. Germline values: CDR1 ENHRY, CDR2 SYGVKD. Study outcomes and limitations: Associations may precede or follow infection; HPV-specific or memory T cells were not isolated.

A word on this clone: No antigen is known for it. The CDR3 is cut off 3 residues early in the read; its end comes from the germline J gene.

Produced via immunoSEQ multiplex PCR; TCRdb's table is partial and in-frame only. The sample data list about 36,000 clones. The rearrangement links TRBV10-3 to TRBJ1-4; TRBD1 aligns across 12 bases. The sample taken for sequencing was blood buffy coat. This TCR was sampled from a woman between 18 and 70 years old with a cervical HPV16 infection that either progressed to CIN3+ or cleared (not recorded which). This CDR3 reads CAIRGQGASEKLFF. The sequenced part of the CDR3 DNA is TGTGCCATCAGGGGACAGGGGGCGAGCGAAAAA.